One and the same sample provided the 14 T cell receptor beta chains below, sequenced in a study of beta chain features in type 1 diabetes. Expressed TCRB transcripts got sequenced, as all isolated RNA was reverse transcribed. Profiling relied on immunoSEQ multiplex PCR, and the TCRdb table lists in-frame clones only, not all of them. The table has more than 250,000 clones, roughly an eighth seen once. Regarding the study as a whole: TCRB CDR3 length was moderately but significantly reduced in all four CD4+ subsets of Type 1 diabetes patients.

Their antigens are not known. Sample: naive CD4+ T cells from blood. These receptors originate from a man aged 25-40 years with type 1 diabetes.

J is TRBJ2-7 and V is TRBV25-1, with D perhaps TRBD1 (6 bases). The V end lost 2 bases, the J end lost 2 bases, and 13 bases lay between the germline ends. The CDR3 is 15 residues long. Germline V CDR1 and CDR2: MGHDK, SYGVNS. CDR3 in amino acids: CASSERARGTYEQYF. CDR3 nucleotides: TGTGCCAGCAGTGAAAGGGCAAGGGGGACCTACGAGCAGTACTTC.

The chain employs TRBV7-2 and TRBJ2-1; 10 positions match TRBD2. Trimming took 5 bases from V and 9 from J; bases not matched to a gene: 19. Germline CDR1 reads SGHTA; CDR2 reads FQGNSA. CDR3 length equals 18 residues. Written as DNA, the CDR3 is TGTGCCAGCAGCACAGTCCCCCGAGGTGTAGCGGGAGGACCTGAGCAGTTCTTC. Translation gives CASSTVPRGVAGGPEQFF. The whole variable domain, filled in from reference TRBV7-2 and TRBJ2-1, reads GAGVSQSPSNKVTEKGKDVELRCDPISGHTALYWYRQSLGQGLEFLIYFQGNSAPDKSGLPSDRFSAERTGGSVSTLTIQRTQQEDSAVYLCASSTVPRGVAGGPEQFFGPGTRLTVL.

This clone turned up a few times. This rearrangement joins TRBV6-6 to TRBJ2-7; no reliable D call. Trimming left V 5 bases short and J 6 bases short, with 11 bases between. Germline V gene data show CDR1 as MNHNY and CDR2 as SVGAGI (reference sequence). The CDR3 extends over 12 amino acids. As DNA, the CDR3 is TGTGCCAGCAGTGGTTCAGGCACCGAGCAGTACTTC. Amino acids: CASSGSGTEQYF.

A few counts support this clone. The genes are TRBV5-1 and TRBJ2-5; the D gene is possibly TRBD1 (6 bases). CDR1 and CDR2 (germline): SGHRS, YFSETQ. The V and J ends lost 0 bases and 5 bases respectively, with 11 bases between them. This CDR3 spans 14 amino acids. CDR3 amino acids: CASSLVPGVETQYF. For the CDR3, the DNA is TGCGCCAGCAGCTTGGTTCCAGGGGTGGAGACCCAGTACTTC.

This clone has just one count. V and J are TRBV5-4 and TRBJ2-3; 9 positions match TRBD1. The germline gives CDR1 SGHNT, CDR2 YYREEE (reference sequence). The CDR3 consists of 14 residues. J lost 4 bases, V lost 9 bases, and 9 bases had no gene match. Here the CDR3 DNA reads TGTGCCACCAACCGGGACAGGGCTGCAGATACGCAGTATTTT. It translates to CATNRDRAADTQYF.

V usage is TRBV7-9 and J usage is TRBJ2-7; 9 bases map to TRBD1. The CDR3 consists of 14 residues. Per germline, CDR1 SEHNR and CDR2 FQNEAQ (reference sequence). J was trimmed by 5 bases and V by 5 bases; bases with no gene match: 7. Here the CDR3 reads CASSQRQGVDEQYF. The DNA for the CDR3 is TGTGCCAGCAGCCAAAGACAGGGGGTGGACGAGCAGTACTTC.

The CDR3 nucleotides read TGTGCCAGTAGTCAAAGCGGGAGCTCCTACAATGAGCAGTTCTTC. This codes for CASSQSGSSYNEQFF. The rearrangement joins TRBV19 to TRBJ2-1, with TRBD2 matching 8 bases. This CDR3 spans 15 amino acids. V shed 5 bases and J 0 bases; nucleotides not matched to a gene: 3. Germline V gene sequence: CDR1 LNHDA, CDR2 SQIVND (reference sequence).

This chain connects TRBV28 to TRBJ2-1; 7 bases line up with TRBD1. V dropped 4 bases and J dropped 5; count of bases not matched to a gene: 8. The germline V gene has CDR1 MDHEN and CDR2 SYDVKM. The CDR3 spans 15 residues. The CDR3 bases are TGTGCCAGCAGTTGGAGACAGGGAGTGAACAATGAGCAGTTCTTC. This encodes CASSWRQGVNNEQFF.

This clone occurred a few times. J is TRBJ1-3 and V is TRBV9; no reliable D call. Between the trimmed V and J ends, which lost 0 bases and 3 bases, there was a span of 10 bases. Germline CDR1 SGDLS, CDR2 YYNGEE. The CDR3 is made up of 15 amino acids. CDR3 protein: CASSVDPPGGNTIYF. Written as DNA, the CDR3 is TGTGCCAGCAGCGTAGATCCACCGGGTGGAAACACCATATATTTT.

This clone was detected a few times. The CDR3 sequence is CASSRQGKYEQYF. CDR3 in DNA: TGTGCCAGCTCCAGACAGGGGAAATACGAGCAGTACTTC. The chain employs TRBV18 and TRBJ2-7, with TRBD1 identical over 8 bases. Germline loops: CDR1 KGHSH, CDR2 LQKENI. This CDR3 contains 13 residues. J was trimmed by 4 bases and V by 6 bases; bases with no gene match: 5.

V and J are TRBV7-8 and TRBJ2-7; 8 bases agree with TRBD1. The CDR3 is 17 amino acids. The J segment lost 6 bases and the V segment lost 2 bases, leaving 15 bases of the junction unmatched. The germline V gene encodes CDR1 SGHVS and CDR2 FQNEAQ. CDR3: CASSLNIPGQGGREQYF. The CDR3 coding sequence is TGTGCCAGCAGCTTAAATATTCCCGGACAGGGAGGACGCGAGCAGTACTTC. The complete variable domain, with remaining parts taken from reference TRBV7-8 and TRBJ2-7, reads GAGVSQSPRYKVAKRGQDVALRCDPISGHVSLFWYQQALGQGPEFLTYFQNEAQLDKSGLPSDRFFAERPEGSVSTLKIQRTQQEDSAVYLCASSLNIPGQGGREQYFGPGTRLTVT.

In this sample, this clone turned up a few times. V is TRBV4-1 and J is TRBJ2-1; the match to TRBD1 covers 7 bases. The CDR3 is 14 residues long. Germline assignment: CDR1 MGHRA and CDR2 YSYEKL. The J segment lost 9 bases and the V segment lost 5 bases, leaving 10 bases of the junction unmatched. The CDR3 DNA reads as TGCGCCAGCAGCTTCGACAGGGTAGTGGTTGAGCAGTTCTTC. As protein: CASSFDRVVVEQFF.

This clone showed up just a few times. V and J are TRBV7-2 and TRBJ2-6, with 7 positions matching TRBD1. The CDR3 runs 15 residues. CDR1 is SGHTA, CDR2 FQGNSA, per germline. V lost 5 bases, J lost 2 bases, and 3 bases stayed unmatched. The CDR3 DNA is TGTGCCAGCAGCCCAGGGGGTGCTGGGGCCAACGTCCTGACTTTC. Amino acids: CASSPGGAGANVLTF.

The chain has TRBV30 and TRBJ2-5; 10 nucleotides line up with TRBD2. Germline trimming cut 2 bases from V and 4 bases from J; bases unmatched to any gene: 4. The CDR3 covers 14 residues. Germline-derived CDR1 and CDR2 are GTSNPN and SVGIG (reference sequence). In DNA form, the CDR3 reads TGTGCCTGGAGTCGGACTAGCGGACTAGAGACCCAGTACTTC. Translated, it gives CAWSRTSGLETQYF.